This T cell receptor (beta chain) was found in a study of cytotoxic CD8 clonotypes in ibrutinib-treated CLL. Notes on the study in general: Age-matched healthy donor levels were exceeded by baseline clonality, which tracked circulating CD8+ T-cell counts. Public clonotypes, rarely seen, contracted or held steady on treatment.

Trimming left V 4 bases short and J 3 bases short, with 21 bases between. The V gene's germline CDR1 is SQVTM and CDR2 ANQGSEA. This CDR3 region has 17 residues. Produced via immunoSEQ multiplex PCR; TCRdb's table is partial and in-frame only. The table shows about 140,000 clones, with around 77% occurring only once. Remarks on this clone: Its antigen is not known.

Genomic DNA (about 2 micrograms) was obtained from cryopreserved PBMCs for construction of TCR beta libraries. The starting material was PBMCs, obtained after 12 months of ibrutinib treatment. J is TRBJ2-2 and V is TRBV29-1; tentatively, D is TRBD1 or TRBD2 (5 bases each). This TCR derives from a human donor with chronic lymphocytic leukemia. CDR3 protein: CSVAIPGRKKDTGELFF. The CDR3 DNA sequence: TGCAGCGTTGCGATACCGGGACGAAAGAAGGACACCGGGGAGCTGTTTTTT.